These 30 T cell receptor beta chains came from one sample sequenced in a study of T-cell reconstitution after alpha-beta-depleted transplantation in children. Preparation of the TCRbeta library was carried out with unique molecular identifiers. TCRdb itself ran the PCR reads through MiXCR, one entry per CDR3 protein. This table holds about 130,000 distinct CDR3 sequences, 8% to 10% found once. The sequenced sample was PBMCs, mostly from graft donor cells, obtained 180 days after TCRalphabeta/CD19-depleted stem cell transplant. Every receptor here comes from a girl under three years old who had a stem cell transplant for combined immunodeficiency, so the T cells may come from the graft donor.

The rearrangement links TRBV5-1 to TRBJ2-7; 9 bases fit TRBD1. V shed 5 bases and J 2 bases; nucleotides not matched to a gene: 5. CDR1 and CDR2 from the germline V gene are SGHRS and YFSETQ. The CDR3 length is 14 residues. The CDR3 DNA is TGCGCCAGCAGTTCAAGGACAGGGGCCTACGAGCAGTACTTC. It encodes CASSSRTGAYEQYF.

This chain joins TRBV15 and TRBJ2-7; TRBD2 matches 7 bases. J was trimmed by 0 bases and V by 0 bases; bases with no gene match: 2. Germline CDR1 reads LNHNV; CDR2 reads YYDKDF (reference sequence). The CDR3 has 15 amino acids. CDR3 bases: TGTGCCACCAGCAGAGATCGGGGGGACTCCTACGAGCAGTACTTC. Translation: CATSRDRGDSYEQYF.

The V gene is TRBV29-1, the J gene TRBJ1-5, with TRBD1 matching 8 bases. The CDR3 consists of 13 residues. The germline CDR1 and CDR2 sequences are SQVTM and ANQGSEA. The V and J ends lost 4 bases and 1 base, in that order; junction bases with no gene match: 0. In DNA, the CDR3 is TGCAGCGTTGGACAGGGGAGCAATCAGCCCCAGCATTTT. Protein: CSVGQGSNQPQHF.

The chain carries TRBV20-1 and TRBJ1-2; D not resolved. V was pared by 3 bases and J by 8 bases, with 10 bases between. CDR3 length: 11 residues. Germline CDR1 and CDR2: DFQATT and SNEGSKA (reference sequence). The CDR3 is CSARGPLGYTF. CDR3 nucleotides: TGCAGTGCTAGGGGTCCCCTGGGCTACACCTTC.

This clonotype was detected a few times. The chain carries TRBV20-1 and TRBJ2-3, with D perhaps TRBD1 or TRBD2 (6 bases each). This CDR3 is 13 amino acids long. Germline CDR1 DFQATT, CDR2 SNEGSKA (reference sequence). Trimming cost V 0 bases and J 7 bases, with 11 bases left between them. CDR3 amino acids: CSARDSGAHTQYF. The CDR3 DNA reads as TGCAGTGCTAGAGATTCGGGGGCCCATACGCAGTATTTT.

The rearrangement joins TRBV18 to TRBJ2-1; 11 bases map to TRBD1. The CDR3 contains 17 residues. V dropped 3 bases and J dropped 3; count of bases not matched to a gene: 7. The germline CDR1 and CDR2 sequences are KGHSH and LQKENI. CDR3 in amino acids: CASSPSRGQGDYNEQFF. The CDR3 DNA reads TGTGCCAGCTCACCCTCCCGGGGACAGGGGGACTACAATGAGCAGTTCTTC.

This clonotype turned up a few times. This sequence joins TRBV5-1 and TRBJ1-1; D is unclear. The CDR3 is made up of 14 amino acids. Between the trimmed V and J ends, which lost 8 bases and 0 bases, there was a span of 14 bases. From germline, CDR1 is SGHRS and CDR2 YFSETQ. Here the CDR3 reads CASSLMGMNTEAFF. The CDR3 DNA sequence: TGCGCCAGTTCCTTGATGGGCATGAACACTGAAGCTTTCTTT.

This clonotype was picked up a small number of times. This chain links TRBV28 with TRBJ1-1; 7 bases agree with TRBD1. The CDR3 length is 18 residues. J gave up 4 bases and V 0 bases, and 14 bases lay outside the gene matches. Germline V gene lookup returns CDR1 MDHEN and CDR2 SYDVKM. This CDR3 is CASSLWGVKGARGTEAFF. DNA for the CDR3: TGTGCCAGCAGTTTATGGGGGGTAAAGGGGGCCAGGGGCACTGAAGCTTTCTTT. Using reference TRBV28 and TRBJ1-1 for the parts outside the CDR3, the full variable domain is DVKVTQSSRYLVKRTGEKVFLECVQDMDHENMFWYRQDPGLGLRLIYFSYDVKMKEKGDIPEGYSVSREKKERFSLILESASTNQTSMYLCASSLWGVKGARGTEAFFGQGTRLTVV.

The chain combines TRBV7-3 with TRBJ2-1; 11 bases are a match to TRBD2. Germline CDR1 is SGHTA and CDR2 is FQGTGA. After removal of 5 bases from V and 6 bases from J, the junction contained 6 bases not matched to a gene. This CDR3 region has 15 residues. This chain's CDR3 is CASSQTSGKGNEQFF. Here the CDR3 DNA reads TGTGCCAGCAGCCAGACTAGCGGGAAGGGCAATGAGCAGTTCTTC.

This clonotype was picked up a small number of times. V gene TRBV27 combines with J gene TRBJ1-6; unclear D gene. CDR1 and CDR2 (germline): MNHEY, SMNVEV (reference sequence). The CDR3 sequence is 16 residues long. V lost 5 bases and J 9 bases, leaving 20 bases between the germline ends. CDR3 loop: CASSTYLREASSPLHF. CDR3 nucleotides: TGTGCCAGCAGTACCTATCTTCGGGAGGCCAGTTCACCCCTCCACTTT.

This clonotype occurred a few times. The rearrangement uses TRBV20-1 and TRBJ2-7, with D uncertain. Trimming took off 2 bases at V and 3 bases at J, with 5 bases between the two ends. The CDR3 is 11 amino acids. Germline V gives CDR1 DFQATT, CDR2 SNEGSKA (reference sequence). CDR3 in amino acids: CSARSIYEQYF. In DNA form, the CDR3 reads TGCAGTGCTAGAAGCATCTACGAGCAGTACTTC.

This clonotype was observed many times. The rearrangement joins TRBV5-5 to TRBJ2-7; 9 bases are shared with TRBD2. CDR1 is SGHKS, CDR2 YYEKEE, per germline (reference sequence). The V and J ends lost 1 base and 4 bases, in that order; junction bases with no gene match: 9. The CDR3 covers 16 residues. The CDR3 DNA sequence: TGTGCCAGCAGCTTGACCGGGACTAGCTCACAGTACGAGCAGTACTTC. Its translation: CASSLTGTSSQYEQYF.

This clonotype occurred a few times. The rearrangement joins TRBV20-1 to TRBJ2-5; D call uncertain. Trimming pared 7 bases from V and 5 bases from J, leaving 20 bases between. From germline, CDR1 is DFQATT and CDR2 SNEGSKA (reference sequence). This CDR3 region has 14 residues. The CDR3 region has the DNA TGCAGTGTTTTAGGCTCTAGATGGCGGGAGACCCAGTACTTC. Its translation is CSVLGSRWRETQYF.

This clonotype has just a few counts. CDR3 DNA: TGCAGCGTGGATCCGGGGGTAGCCTACGAGCAGTACTTC. This sequence encodes CSVDPGVAYEQYF. The chain is built from TRBV29-1 and TRBJ2-7, with a weak D call TRBD2 (6 bases). V gave up 6 bases and J gave up 2 bases, with 14 bases separating them. CDR3 length: 13 residues. Germline V gene data show CDR1 as SQVTM and CDR2 as ANQGSEA.

This chain connects TRBV12-3 or TRBV12-4 to TRBJ1-2; 7 bases align to TRBD1. The CDR3 has 13 residues. Trimming cost V 3 bases and J 3 bases; bases outside gene matches: 1. This chain's CDR3 is CASSFGTDYGYTF. CDR3 in DNA: TGTGCCAGCAGTTTTGGGACAGACTATGGCTACACCTTC.

The chain combines TRBV15 with TRBJ2-7; TRBD1 is a possible D gene (7 bases). Trimming took off 5 bases at V and 2 bases at J, with 13 bases between the two ends. Germline V gives CDR1 LNHNV, CDR2 YYDKDF (reference sequence). CDR3 length equals 14 residues. The chain's CDR3 is CATSGGTETYEQYF. CDR3 DNA: TGTGCCACCAGCGGGGGGACAGAAACCTACGAGCAGTACTTC.

V and J are TRBV7-8 and TRBJ2-7; 10 bases match TRBD1. With 6 bases clipped from V and 3 bases from J, the junction kept 11 bases outside the gene matches. Germline loops: CDR1 SGHVS, CDR2 FQNEAQ. CDR3 length equals 16 residues. CDR3 region: CASRDGVRTGGYEQYF. CDR3 nucleotides: TGTGCCAGCAGGGATGGTGTGCGGACAGGGGGCTACGAGCAGTACTTC.

The chain couples TRBV15 to TRBJ1-4; perhaps TRBD1 as D (6 bases). This CDR3 contains 15 residues. The V end was cut by 3 bases, the J end by 6 bases, with 14 bases between. Looked up from germline, CDR1 is LNHNV and CDR2 is YYDKDF (reference sequence). CDR3 sequence reads: CATSSPGDTYEKLFF. CDR3 in DNA: TGTGCCACCAGCAGCCCCGGGGACACCTATGAAAAACTGTTTTTT.

This clonotype showed up many times. The chain employs TRBV20-1 and TRBJ2-3; TRBD2 matches at 8 bases. This CDR3 contains 12 residues. Germline V gives CDR1 DFQATT, CDR2 SNEGSKA (reference sequence). V dropped 5 bases and J dropped 3; count of bases not matched to a gene: 1. DNA of the CDR3: TGCAGTGCTTTAGCGGGGACAGATACGCAGTATTTT. Its protein is CSALAGTDTQYF.

The gene calls are TRBV10-3 and TRBJ2-3; D is possibly TRBD2 (5 bases). There are 16 residues in the CDR3. Germline V CDR1 and CDR2: ENHRY, SYGVKD. The V end lost 4 bases, the J end lost 1 base, and 15 bases lay between the germline ends. The chain's CDR3 is CAISVGLSGGTDTQYF. The CDR3 nucleotides read TGTGCCATCAGTGTCGGGTTGAGCGGAGGCACAGATACGCAGTATTTT.

The chain joins TRBV20-1 to TRBJ2-7; possible D gene TRBD1, 6 bases. Per the germline V gene, CDR1 is DFQATT and CDR2 is SNEGSKA (reference sequence). V lost 1 base and J 4 bases, leaving 20 bases between the germline ends. The CDR3 extends over 16 amino acids. The CDR3 here is CSARAQPGHPRYEQYF. CDR3 nucleotide sequence: TGCAGTGCTAGAGCTCAACCGGGACACCCTAGGTACGAGCAGTACTTC.

This clonotype was counted a few times. This chain links TRBV7-6 with TRBJ1-1; a possible D gene is TRBD1 (5 bases). The length of the CDR3 is 12 residues. The germline V gene has CDR1 SGHVS and CDR2 FNYEAQ. Trimming stripped 3 bases from V and 8 bases from J, with 10 bases between. CDR3 in amino acids: CASSFGDGEAFF. The CDR3 DNA reads as TGTGCCAGCAGCTTTGGGGACGGCGAAGCTTTCTTT. The full variable domain, completed using reference TRBV7-6 and TRBJ1-1, is GAGVSQSPRYKVTKRGQDVALRCDPISGHVSLYWYRQALGQGPEFLTYFNYEAQQDKSGLPNDRFSAERPEGSISTLTIQRTEQRDSAMYRCASSFGDGEAFFGQGTRLTVV.

This clonotype was observed a handful of times. The rearrangement uses TRBV3-1 and TRBJ2-1, with D perhaps TRBD2 (6 bases). Looked up from germline, CDR1 is LGHDT and CDR2 is YNNKEL (reference sequence). Trimming took 0 bases from V and 0 from J, leaving 18 bases between them. The CDR3 spans 19 residues. CDR3 nucleotides: TGTGCCAGCAGCCAAGATTTAACGGGAGCAGGAATCTCCTACAATGAGCAGTTCTTC. As protein: CASSQDLTGAGISYNEQFF.

This clonotype appeared many times. The chain carries TRBV6-1 and TRBJ2-1; 9 positions agree with TRBD2. This CDR3 spans 16 amino acids. The germline gives CDR1 MNHNS, CDR2 SASEGT. Trimming cost V 4 bases and J 7 bases; bases outside gene matches: 11. The CDR3 DNA reads as TGTGCCAGCAGTGCGGTTAGCGGGAGAATGAGGAATGAGCAGTTCTTC. This encodes CASSAVSGRMRNEQFF.

This clonotype turned up a few times. This rearrangement joins TRBV5-1 to TRBJ1-1; the D gene is possibly TRBD1 (6 bases). The germline CDR1 and CDR2 sequences are SGHRS and YFSETQ. The V end lost 4 bases, the J end lost 8 bases, and 15 bases lay between the germline ends. This CDR3 comprises 13 residues. CDR3 protein: CASSLQTGREAFF. The CDR3 DNA is TGCGCCAGCAGCCTTCAGACAGGTAGAGAAGCTTTCTTT.

This clonotype came up a few times. The V call is TRBV3-1, the J call TRBJ2-7; unclear D gene. The V end was cut by 0 bases, the J end by 3 bases, with 12 bases between. The length of the CDR3 is 15 residues. Germline V gives CDR1 LGHDT, CDR2 YNNKEL (reference sequence). This CDR3 reads CASSQDLVGDYEQYF. The CDR3 nucleotides read TGTGCCAGCAGCCAAGATCTAGTCGGCGACTACGAGCAGTACTTC.

This clonotype showed up just a few times. This chain connects TRBV29-1 to TRBJ1-1; D is perhaps TRBD1 (5 bases). The ends were cut back, 5 bases at V and 7 bases at J, with 14 bases in the middle. Germline V gene sequence: CDR1 SQVTM, CDR2 ANQGSEA. The CDR3 sequence is 12 residues long. CDR3 protein: CSVRGRSVEAFF. The CDR3 bases are TGCAGCGTTCGGGGGAGGTCAGTTGAAGCTTTCTTT.

The sample holds a few counts of this clonotype. The chain carries TRBV7-2 and TRBJ2-7; a weak D match, TRBD1 (6 bases). V gave up 1 base and J gave up 2 bases, with 12 bases separating them. The germline gives CDR1 SGHTA, CDR2 FQGNSA. This CDR3 has 15 amino acids. CDR3 residues: CASSLGTGIPYEQYF. In DNA form, the CDR3 reads TGTGCCAGCAGCTTAGGAACAGGGATCCCCTACGAGCAGTACTTC.

This clonotype has a count of ten or more. The gene calls are TRBV7-8 and TRBJ2-7; no clear D. V gave up 4 bases and J gave up 3 bases, with 7 bases separating them. CDR3 length equals 12 residues. Germline CDR1 SGHVS, CDR2 FQNEAQ. The CDR3 nucleotides read TGTGCCAGCAGCTCCCCCAACTACGAGCAGTACTTC. Its translation is CASSSPNYEQYF.

The chain combines TRBV10-3 with TRBJ2-5; TRBD1 matches at 8 bases. The V gene's germline CDR1 is ENHRY and CDR2 SYGVKD. The CDR3 covers 14 residues. J was trimmed by 5 bases and V by 10 bases; bases with no gene match: 12. As DNA, the CDR3 is TGTGCCACCAGAGGCGTCAGGGGGCAGGAGACCCAGTACTTC. Protein: CATRGVRGQETQYF.